What follows is one T cell receptor beta chain and its context. Antigen specificity is unknown. These data come from a study of CD8 T cells in ankylosing spondylitis. MiXCR, run by TCRdb on the 5' RACE reads, gives a single entry per CDR3 protein. Seen here are 400,000 to 450,000 distinct CDR3 sequences, approximately 17% observed once, and the top ten hold just over 1%. The CDR3 spans 14 residues. From germline, CDR1 is SGHVS and CDR2 FNYEAQ. The junction had 9 bases not matched to a gene; V was cut back by 6 bases and J by 5 bases. Study findings and constraints: Disease-linked clones reportedly concentrated significantly in matched ankylosing spondylitis synovial fluid. Earlier authors reported some of these motif variants in reactive arthritis synovial fluid and blood. Characteristic, it appeared, of ankylosing spondylitis blood was a TCR beta motif of about eight highly homologous variants.

V usage is TRBV7-6 and J usage is TRBJ2-5; 7 bases align to TRBD2. The sequence came from a male donor with ankylosing spondylitis. Sequenced sample: blood, either unsorted or a sorted T cell fraction (not recorded which). The CDR3 sequence is CASSPGTNRETQYF. The CDR3 nucleotides read TGTGCCAGCAGTCCCGGGACTAATCGGGAGACCCAGTACTTC. Together with reference TRBV7-6 and TRBJ2-5, the CDR3 gives the full variable domain: GAGVSQSPRYKVTKRGQDVALRCDPISGHVSLYWYRQALGQGPEFLTYFNYEAQQDKSGLPNDRFSAERPEGSISTLTIQRTEQRDSAMYRCASSPGTNRETQYFGPGTRLLVL.